This is a list of T cell receptor beta chains from one sample in a study of cytomegalovirus exposure and HLA in healthy donors. Data came from immunoSEQ multiplex PCR; TCRdb stores just in-frame clones and leaves some out. The table counts about 74,000 clones; 6.5% to 8.5% lies in the top ten. Input material: PBMCs. These receptors were obtained from a female donor in good health and CMV-seropositive. Each CDR3 is given with its conserved first and last residue. D genes are given only for firm matches.

D | J | V | DNA | CDR3
- | TRBJ2-7 | TRBV5-1 | TGCGCCAGCAGGATGGCAGGGGGGTACGAGCAGTACTTC | CASRMAGGYEQYF
- | TRBJ2-1 | TRBV9 | TGTGCCAGCAGCGGCGACAGGTCTAATGAGCAGTTCTTC | CASSGDRSNEQFF
- | TRBJ2-7 | TRBV5-1 | TGCGCCAGCAGCTTGGATGGCAACTACGAGCAGTACTTC | CASSLDGNYEQYF
- | TRBJ1-2 | TRBV27 | TGTGCCAGCAGTCTGAACAGCGGATCACCCTATGGCTACACCTTC | CASSLNSGSPYGYTF
TRBD2 | TRBJ2-1 | TRBV14 | TGTGCCAGCAGCCGAGCGGGGGGGCCATACAATGAGCAGTTCTTC | CASSRAGGPYNEQFF
- | TRBJ2-1 | TRBV6-1 | TGTGCCAGCAGTGAATTAGGTAGACTCCCGAATGAGCAGTTCTTC | CASSELGRLPNEQFF
TRBD1 | TRBJ2-5 | TRBV7-9 | TGTGCCAGCAGCTTAGGGCAGGGGGCCCCTCAAGAGACCCAGTACTTC | CASSLGQGAPQETQYF
TRBD1 | TRBJ2-7 | TRBV5-1 | TGCGCCAGCAGCTTGGCGGGACAGGTCTACGAGCAGTACTTC | CASSLAGQVYEQYF
TRBD1 | TRBJ1-5 | TRBV7-8 | TGTGCCAGCAGCCCCCCCGGGACAGGGAGCAATCAGCCCCAGCATTTT | CASSPPGTGSNQPQHF
- | TRBJ1-2 | TRBV6-1 | TGTGCCAGCAGTGAGACAGCTAACTATGGCTACACCTTC | CASSETANYGYTF
- | TRBJ1-2 | TRBV6-5 | TGTGCCAGCAGTCCGGACAGAGGCACCTATGGCTACACCTTC | CASSPDRGTYGYTF
TRBD1 | TRBJ2-7 | TRBV11-2 | TGTGCCAGCAGCCCCCTCCGGAGACAGGGGGTGTACGAGCAGTACTTC | CASSPLRRQGVYEQYF
- | TRBJ1-2 | TRBV7-3 | TGTGCCAGCAGCTTAATCTTCTCGGGCTACACCTTC | CASSLIFSGYTF
TRBD1 | TRBJ2-7 | TRBV4-1 | TGCGCCAGCAGCCGCGTACTGGGGGGACAGGGTCGCGCCTACGAGCAGTACTTC | CASSRVLGGQGRAYEQYF
- | TRBJ1-1 | TRBV29-1 | TGCAGCGTTGAAGTGTTGACCACGGGAACTGAAGCTTTCTTT | CSVEVLTTGTEAFF
TRBD2 | TRBJ2-1 | TRBV12-5 | TGTGCTAGTGCCCAGGGACTAGCGGGAGGGGGGGAGCAGTTCTTC | CASAQGLAGGGEQFF
TRBD1 | TRBJ2-1 | TRBV2 | TGTGCCAGCGGTCGACAGGGCGAACAGTTCTTC | CASGRQGEQFF